This paragraph reports one T cell receptor (beta chain). This clone's antigen is unknown. Per-nucleotide qualities are absent, and no much larger clonotype sits a single base away. The sample originates from a study of blood T cell repertoires in COVID-19 (dated by TCRdb to 2018 to 2021). Some background on the complete study: The collaborator samples originated in the United States, Italy and Spain and spanned the acute and convalescent phases of COVID-19. The repertoires were released in a freely available public database intended as a resource for research on the immune response to SARS-CoV-2. A de-identified subject ID, COVID-19 status, age in years and sex were almost always included in the sample metadata. The dataset comprised deeply sampled blood TCRbeta repertoires from subjects exposed to, actively infected with, or recovered from COVID-19. The material from the prospective study consisted of cDNA or gDNA derived from T cells, B-cell-depleted T cells, or PBMCs. The samples were drawn from two sources: the first 160 participants of the ongoing ImmuneRACE study, and some 1,300 subjects contributed by 6 global collaborators. HLA class I and class II types, where available, came from metadata supplied by the sample provider rather than from assay-based typing.

What the research found in general, with its limitations: The amount of clinical and demographic metadata varied by source and participant and was provided uncurated.

From V the trimming removes 4 bases and from J it removes 8 bases, while the gene matches leave 8 bases of the junction unaccounted for. CDR3 length: 16 amino acids, cysteine to phenylalanine. Only CDR3 DNA is held: 48 bases, read in frame from base 1. In the germline V gene, CDR1 corresponds to MDHEN and CDR2 to SYDVKM. In the prospective study, participants were about 18 to 95 years old, resided in about 25 geographic areas of the United States, and were enrolled through a virtual design. In the prospective study, cohorts were assigned on the basis of participant-reported clinical history obtained from a screening survey and a study questionnaire. For ImmuneRACE Cohort 3, a participant was defined as recovered based on two consecutive negative NP/OP PCR tests, clearance by a healthcare professional, or resolution of symptoms. In the prospective study, whole blood, serum and a nasopharyngeal or oropharyngeal swab were collected from each participant by mobile phlebotomists. Prospective study participants could optionally give additional blood draws and questionnaires over a roughly 2-month period. Blood samples from the prospective study were shipped frozen or at room temperature prior to DNA extraction.

TCRbeta CDR3 regions were amplified from genomic DNA using the immunoSEQ Assay, a bias-controlled multiplex PCR. The source study handled its data this way. The number of nucleated cells in each sample was estimated from the amplification of reference gene primers within the assay. To quantify the absolute abundance of each unique TCRbeta CDR3 rearrangement, sequence reads were collapsed and filtered. For each sample, productive Simpson clonality was calculated as the square root of Simpson's diversity index across productive rearrangements. TCRdb provides this immuneACCESS table in a form limited to in-frame rearrangements. Some clones are lacking; in checked studies, under half of them reflect an unresolved V gene, and why the rest are absent is not known. The D gene and trimming were derived from the DNA, and the V and J assignments and clone size from that table. This sample is represented by around 250,000 clones; approximately 85% of them were singletons. The leading ten clones occupy over 1.5% of the sample.

This receptor chain uses TRBV28 and TRBJ2-4, with TRBD2 identical over 13 junction bases. The sequenced sample consisted of PBMCs or T cells enriched from blood (not recorded which). The TCR sequence derives from a woman aged 45-65 years who had recovered from COVID-19. CDR3 loop: CASSSWTSGRADIQYF. The DNA reads TGTGCCAGCAGTTCCTGGACTAGCGGGAGAGCTGACATTCAGTACTTC.